This T cell receptor beta chain was retrieved from a study of cytomegalovirus exposure and HLA in healthy donors. Assay: immunoSEQ multiplex PCR; the TCRdb copy retains only in-frame clones and omits some. The sample includes around 400,000 clones, around 86% of them seen just once. Germline loops: CDR1 GTSNPN, CDR2 SVGIG (reference sequence). The length of the CDR3 is 12 residues. V was pared by 1 base and J by 4 bases, with 4 bases between. Concerning this clone: Its antigen remains unknown.

Study conclusions and caveats: The investigators catalogued 160 or so TCR beta chains as cytomegalovirus-associated. The CMV antigen specificity of a few CMV-associated chains was confirmed through in vitro analysis. While the bulk of TCR sequences proved rare, some public TCRs turned up in many donors.

The rearrangement joins TRBV30 to TRBJ2-2; D ambiguous. This clonotype originated in a woman aged 18-29 years in good health and CMV-seronegative. The sequenced sample was PBMCs. Here the CDR3 reads CAWSDGTGELFF. The CDR3 nucleotides read TGTGCCTGGAGTGACGGCACCGGGGAGCTGTTTTTT.